This note documents a single TCR beta chain sequence. Its antigen is undetermined. This sample was included in a study of Ad26.COV2.S vaccination and SARS-CoV-2 variants. Study-wide context: Ad26.COV2.S, an intramuscular injection, was given once or twice 56 days apart. Points from the study as a whole: Total responses of T cells may have been underestimated by the analyses of TCR breadth and depth.

The assay was immunoSEQ multiplex PCR, and TCRdb's table has in-frame clones only and misses some. The repertoire consists of over 300,000 clones, with around four fifths occurring once and the leading ten covering about 7.4%. V shed 1 base and J shed 8 bases, with 8 bases lying between them. The CDR3 has 12 amino acids. Germline values: CDR1 LGHDT, CDR2 YNNKEL (reference sequence). The treatment is: some 20 received Ad26.COV2.S at low or high dose, single or two shots; 5 received placebo; per-sample allocation not given. Repertoires come from day 63 after the first vaccine or placebo injection. Built on an Ad26 vector, the vaccine expressed Wuhan-strain SARS-CoV-2 spike.

V usage is TRBV3-1 (or the pseudogene TRBV3-2) and J usage is TRBJ1-2; D unclear. The sample consisted of peripheral blood, taken in a trial of Ad26.COV2.S vaccine versus placebo. The receptor comes from a person between 18 and 59 years old who received the Ad26.COV2.S COVID-19 vaccine or a placebo. The CDR3 DNA follows: TGTGCCAGCAGCCAAGGGACGGGGGGCTACACCTTC. It is translated as CASSQGTGGYTF.